The entry that follows covers one T cell receptor beta chain sequence. The sample belongs to a study of cytomegalovirus exposure and HLA in healthy donors. The PCR was carried out with 60 Vbeta primers and 13 Jbeta primers. Some clones are missing from TCRdb's copy, which holds only in-frame ones; the method was immunoSEQ multiplex PCR. The profile shows 95,000 to 150,000 clones, 83% of them singletons. There are 14 residues in the CDR3. Germline V gene sequence: CDR1 LNHDA, CDR2 SQIVND (reference sequence). Trimming took 3 bases from V and 8 from J; bases not matched to a gene: 7. Material: PBMCs. This TCR derives from a man between 18 and 29 years old in good health and CMV-seropositive. The gene calls are TRBV19 and TRBJ1-2, with TRBD1 identical over 9 bases. Here the CDR3 DNA reads TGTGCCAGTAGTATGGGACAGGGTGGACACGGCTACACCTTC. Protein product: CASSMGQGGHGYTF.